One and the same sample provided the 6 T cell receptor beta chains below, sequenced in a study of monozygotic twins with inflammatory bowel disease. For each CDR3 protein, TCRdb gives one entry from its re-call of the 5' RACE reads, without DNA. This repertoire includes roughly 300,000 distinct CDR3 sequences. The sequencing input was blood. The receptors shown here come from a human donor with ulcerative colitis or Crohn's disease, or a healthy co-twin of an affected twin (not recorded which).

The gene calls are TRBV20-1 and TRBJ2-4; lacking DNA, the TRBD1 call made by TCRdb goes unchecked. CDR3 size: 13 residues. CDR1 and CDR2 (germline): DFQATT, SNEGSKA (reference sequence). This chain's CDR3 is CSARVGQGNIQYF.

The chain couples TRBV29-1 to TRBJ2-1; TCRdb indicates TRBD1, and absent DNA this call remains unverified. The CDR3 runs to 14 residues. CDR1 is SQVTM and CDR2 is ANQGSEA in the germline V gene. The CDR3 sequence: CSLTRGAFLNEQFF.

The chain uses TRBV20-1 and TRBJ2-3; with no DNA, the TCRdb D assignment of TRBD2 cannot be verified. The CDR3 spans 15 residues. Germline-derived CDR1 and CDR2 are DFQATT and SNEGSKA (reference sequence). CDR3 loop: CSASTAGGLTDTQYF.

The chain combines TRBV28 with TRBJ1-2. The CDR3 consists of 11 residues. Germline CDR1 MDHEN, CDR2 SYDVKM. The CDR3 region is CATGPRIGYTF.

This chain links TRBV29-1 with TRBJ1-1; TCRdb selects TRBD1, and the lack of DNA leaves this call unchecked. The CDR3 is 11 residues long. The V gene's germline CDR1 is SQVTM and CDR2 ANQGSEA. The chain's CDR3 is CSVAWDRGAFF. The whole variable domain, remainder taken from reference TRBV29-1 and TRBJ1-1, is SAVISQKPSRDICQRGTSLTIQCQVDSQVTMMFWYRQQPGQSLTLIATANQGSEATYESGFVIDKFPISRPNLTFSTLTVSNMSPEDSSIYLCSVAWDRGAFFGQGTRLTVV.

The genes are TRBV12-3 or TRBV12-4 and TRBJ2-5; TCRdb indicates TRBD1, and absent DNA this call remains unverified. The CDR3 runs to 13 residues. The CDR3 sequence: CASSLKRGETQYF.